These 6 T cell receptor beta chains were sequenced from one sample in a study of T cells in Graves' hyperthyroidism and ophthalmopathy. TCR beta CDR3 regions were amplified from RNA transcripts. During a first-round RT-PCR of the TCR CDR3, the HTBI primer set was used. TCRdb re-derived calls from the multiplex PCR reads in MiXCR, one entry per CDR3 protein. The profile shows roughly 420,000 distinct CDR3 sequences, 15% to 17% of them singletons. Material: blood. The source is a woman between 18 and 30 years old with Graves' hyperthyroidism.

This clonotype appeared many times. V and J are TRBV27 and TRBJ2-5; 8 nucleotides match TRBD1. Germline V lookup: CDR1 MNHEY, CDR2 SMNVEV (reference sequence). This CDR3 contains 14 residues. With 3 bases clipped from V and 4 bases from J, the junction kept 4 bases outside the gene matches. This chain's CDR3 is CASSFGQGVETQYF. DNA for the CDR3: TGTGCCAGCAGTTTTGGACAGGGAGTAGAGACCCAGTACTTC.

This clonotype was seen at least ten times. CDR3 sequence: CSARDYREDEKLFF. The CDR3 nucleotides are TGCAGTGCTAGAGATTACAGGGAGGATGAAAAACTGTTTTTT. The chain recombines TRBV20-1 with TRBJ1-4; possibly TRBD1 for D (6 bases). V lost 0 bases and J 6 bases, leaving 11 bases between the germline ends. The CDR3 loop spans 14 amino acids. Germline V lookup: CDR1 DFQATT, CDR2 SNEGSKA (reference sequence).

This clonotype has a count of ten or more. This chain connects TRBV6-1 to TRBJ2-7, with 14 bases that match TRBD2. The CDR3 runs 15 residues. V gave up 2 bases and J gave up 5 bases; unmatched junction bases: 2. In germline, CDR1 is MNHNS, CDR2 SASEGT. The CDR3 DNA reads TGTGCCAGCAGTGAAAGGACTAGCGGGAGGAACGAGCAGTACTTC. It specifies CASSERTSGRNEQYF.

This clonotype was seen ten or more times. This chain uses TRBV28 with TRBJ2-1, with 7 positions matching TRBD1. Germline CDR1 and CDR2: MDHEN and SYDVKM. The CDR3 consists of 14 residues. The junction had 7 bases not matched to a gene; V was cut back by 5 bases and J by 6 bases. CDR3 nucleotides: TGTGCCAGCAGTCCGACAGGGATGATCAATGAGCAGTTCTTC. Residues: CASSPTGMINEQFF.

The rearrangement joins TRBV10-2 to TRBJ2-1; a possible D gene is TRBD1 (5 bases). This CDR3 comprises 13 residues. The germline V gene has CDR1 WSHSY and CDR2 SAAADI. The V end was cut by 7 bases, the J end by 8 bases, with 15 bases between. The CDR3 coding sequence is TGCGCCAGCATAATGGACACTACCGATGAGCAGTTCTTC. Translated: CASIMDTTDEQFF.

There are a few counts of this clonotype. The chain is built from TRBV6-6 and TRBJ2-2, with TRBD1 identical over 9 bases. The V gene's germline CDR1 is MNHNY and CDR2 SVGAGI (reference sequence). The CDR3 length is 14 residues. V lost 2 bases, J lost 5 bases, and 0 bases stayed unmatched. The CDR3 nucleotides read TGTGCCAGCAGTTACGGGACAGGGACCGGGGAGCTGTTTTTT. This gives the protein CASSYGTGTGELFF.